This is a list of T cell receptor beta chains from one sample in a study of Graves' ophthalmopathy and Graves' hyperthyroidism. MiXCR was run by TCRdb on the multiplex PCR reads, yielding one entry per CDR3 protein. The sample contains around 660,000 distinct CDR3 sequences, under 50% of which appear only once. The material sequenced was peripheral blood. These receptors came from an adult man with Graves' ophthalmopathy. Both conserved end residues are part of each CDR3. D genes are given only for firm matches. Clone size is shown for a subset of rows, as once, few, many or a class of expanded clone.

clone_size,j_call,v_call,d_call,cdr3_nt,cdr3_aa
-,TRBJ2-7,TRBV19,TRBD1,TGTGCCAGTATGGGGGGACAGGGTGGAGTATACGAGCAGTACTTC,CASMGGQGGVYEQYF
many,TRBJ2-5,TRBV12-3/TRBV12-4,-,TGTGCCAGCAGTTTCAATAGGGAAGAGACCCAGTACTTC,CASSFNREETQYF
many,TRBJ2-7,TRBV29-1,-,TGCAGCGTTGAAAAAGGGGCCCCCTACGAGCAGTACTTC,CSVEKGAPYEQYF
-,TRBJ2-7,TRBV29-1,TRBD2,TGTGCCTGGACCCGTGGGACTAGTTCGGACGAGCAGTACTTC,CAWTRGTSSDEQYF
many,TRBJ1-2,TRBV19,-,TGTGCCAGTAGTATCCCGGGACTGCCCAACTATGGCTACACCTTC,CASSIPGLPNYGYTF
many,TRBJ1-2,TRBV7-6,TRBD1,TGTGCCAGCAGCTCCGATGGACAGGGGACCGGCTACACCTTC,CASSSDGQGTGYTF
-,TRBJ2-2,TRBV5-1,TRBD2,TGCGCCAGCAGCTCCTTAGGGCGGGAGTTGAACACCGGGGAGCTGTTTTTT,CASSSLGRELNTGELFF
-,TRBJ2-7,TRBV20-1,TRBD2,TGCAGTGTTCCTGAACTAGCGGGAGCGGGCGAGCAGTACTTC,CSVPELAGAGEQYF
many,TRBJ2-7,TRBV7-9,TRBD2,TGTGCCAGCAGCCCCCGGGGGGGTGGCTCCTACGAGCAGTACTTC,CASSPRGGGSYEQYF
many,TRBJ1-1,TRBV19,-,TGTGCCAGTAGTATTCGGGGGCCGAACACTGAAGCTTTCTTT,CASSIRGPNTEAFF
-,TRBJ2-5,TRBV10-3,TRBD1,TGTGCCATCTCCACCTGGACAGGGATCGGAGAGACCCAGTACTTC,CAISTWTGIGETQYF
few,TRBJ2-5,TRBV20-1,TRBD1,TGCAGTGCTAGTGGGCAGGGGGAGCTCCAAGAGACCCAGTACTTC,CSASGQGELQETQYF